This TCR beta chain was found in a study of cytomegalovirus exposure and HLA in healthy donors. Data came from immunoSEQ multiplex PCR; TCRdb stores just in-frame clones and leaves some out. The table shows some 90,000 clones, with roughly nine tenths occurring only once. The germline V and J ends were trimmed by 8 bases and 0 bases, with 11 bases remaining between them. Germline loops: CDR1 MNHEY, CDR2 SVGAGI. This CDR3 comprises 14 residues. The sequence derives from a young man in good health and CMV-seropositive. The V gene is TRBV6-5, the J gene TRBJ1-3; D might be TRBD1 (5 bases). The material sequenced was PBMCs. CDR3 residues: CASARGNSGNTIYF. In DNA, the CDR3 is TGTGCCAGCGCAAGGGGAAACTCTGGAAACACCATATATTTT.